Reported below is one T cell receptor (beta chain). Its antigen is still unknown. The PCR used 60 Vbeta and 13 Jbeta primers. TCRdb keeps only in-frame clones here, not all; method: immunoSEQ multiplex PCR. Of approximately 160,000 clones listed, almost 85% were seen once; the top ten hold 0.38%. The record originates from a study of cytomegalovirus exposure and HLA in healthy donors. CDR1 is SGDLS, CDR2 YYNGEE, per germline. J was trimmed by 1 base and V by 4 bases; bases with no gene match: 3. This CDR3 has 15 amino acids. General study findings and limits: Most TCR sequences proved rare, with some public TCRs found in many donors.

Specimen: PBMCs. The origin of this receptor is a boy between 2 and 10 years old in good health and CMV-seronegative. V and J are TRBV9 and TRBJ2-3, with TRBD2 matching 10 bases. As DNA, the CDR3 is TGTGCCAGCAGCTCCACTAGCGGGGGCACAGATACGCAGTATTTT. This encodes CASSSTSGGTDTQYF.